The 28 T cell receptor beta chains below were found in one sample sequenced in a study of cytomegalovirus exposure and HLA in healthy donors. PCR was performed using 60 Vbeta and 13 Jbeta primers. Libraries were prepared by immunoSEQ multiplex PCR; TCRdb keeps only in-frame clonotypes and omits some of them. The sample totals roughly 140,000 clones. The sample taken for sequencing was PBMCs. These receptors all stem from a male donor in good health and CMV-seronegative.

The rearrangement links TRBV4-1 to TRBJ2-1; 8 bases map to TRBD2. From germline, CDR1 is MGHRA and CDR2 YSYEKL. The V and J ends lost 0 bases and 8 bases, in that order; junction bases with no gene match: 3. CDR3 size: 14 residues. CDR3 nucleotides: TGCGCCAGCAGCCAAGATCGGGGGGGGGATGAGCAGTTCTTC. It specifies CASSQDRGGDEQFF.

The chain links TRBV20-1 to TRBJ2-7, with TRBD1 as a possible D gene (6 bases). V gave up 5 bases and J gave up 4 bases, with 9 bases separating them. This CDR3 is 11 amino acids long. Germline V CDR1 and CDR2: DFQATT, SNEGSKA (reference sequence). In DNA form, the CDR3 reads TGCAGTGCTCCCAGGGGTTACGAGCAGTACTTC. This translates into CSAPRGYEQYF.

This chain links TRBV7-2 with TRBJ2-1; 10 positions agree with TRBD1. CDR3 size: 16 residues. The trim removed 5 bases at V and 4 bases at J, leaving 8 bases unmatched. CDR1 is SGHTA, CDR2 FQGNSA, per germline. CDR3 amino acids: CASSRLPGQGYNEQFF. The CDR3 coding sequence is TGTGCCAGCAGCCGATTGCCGGGACAGGGGTACAATGAGCAGTTCTTC.

The chain employs TRBV19 and TRBJ2-7, with 9 bases lining up with TRBD1. This CDR3 spans 15 amino acids. Trimming removed 4 bases from V and 4 bases from J; junction bases left unmatched: 8. Germline V CDR1 and CDR2: LNHDA, SQIVND (reference sequence). CDR3 protein: CASSTPGQGSYEQYF. For the CDR3, the DNA is TGTGCCAGTAGTACGCCGGGACAGGGTTCTTACGAGCAGTACTTC.

The V call is TRBV6-5, the J call TRBJ1-2, with 10 bases fitting TRBD1. CDR1 and CDR2 from the germline V gene are MNHEY and SVGAGI. This CDR3 region has 14 residues. V dropped 6 bases and J dropped 8; count of bases not matched to a gene: 9. CDR3 bases: TGTGCCAGCAGCAGGCAGGACAGGGGGACAGGCTACACCTTC. Translating it yields CASSRQDRGTGYTF.

The chain joins TRBV4-1 to TRBJ2-7, with D possibly TRBD2 on 6 matching bases. Germline loops: CDR1 MGHRA, CDR2 YSYEKL. V was pared by 0 bases and J by 2 bases, with 11 bases between. The CDR3 runs to 15 residues. The CDR3 sequence is CASSQEELAAYEQYF. In DNA form, the CDR3 reads TGCGCCAGCAGCCAAGAGGAACTAGCTGCCTACGAGCAGTACTTC.

The genes are TRBV27 and TRBJ1-2; D perhaps matches TRBD1 (5 bases). Germline lookup yields CDR1 MNHEY and CDR2 SMNVEV (reference sequence). V gave up 3 bases and J gave up 3 bases, with 14 bases separating them. This CDR3 is 15 amino acids long. CDR3 DNA sequence: TGTGCCAGCAGTTTTGAAGATAGGGGCTACTATGGCTACACCTTC. Protein: CASSFEDRGYYGYTF.

V is TRBV29-1 and J is TRBJ1-1; D remains ambiguous. Between the trimmed V and J ends, which lost 5 bases and 1 base, there was a span of 11 bases. The CDR3 has 13 amino acids. Germline V gene sequence: CDR1 SQVTM, CDR2 ANQGSEA. CDR3 sequence (DNA): TGCAGCGTTCGGTCAAAGCCGAACACTGAAGCTTTCTTT. Translating it yields CSVRSKPNTEAFF.

The CDR3 is CASSKTGTGFKPNYGYTF. The CDR3, as DNA: TGTGCCAGCAGCAAGACCGGGACAGGGTTCAAACCTAACTATGGCTACACCTTC. The rearrangement links TRBV7-9 to TRBJ1-2; TRBD1 matches at 9 bases. Germline V lookup: CDR1 SEHNR, CDR2 FQNEAQ (reference sequence). The CDR3 has 18 amino acids. With V trimmed by 5 bases and J by 0 bases, 13 bases remained unmatched.

The chain is built from TRBV29-1 and TRBJ2-1, with 8 nucleotides matching TRBD1. Unmatched junction bases numbered 10, after V lost 6 bases and J lost 9 bases. Germline values: CDR1 SQVTM, CDR2 ANQGSEA. The CDR3 has 13 amino acids. CDR3: CSVVDRGGGEQFF. CDR3 sequence (DNA): TGCAGCGTAGTCGACAGGGGTGGAGGTGAGCAGTTCTTC.

The V and J genes are TRBV7-2 and TRBJ2-1; possibly TRBD2 for D (6 bases). V was shortened by 3 bases and J by 7 bases, with 13 bases between the two germline ends. The CDR3 runs to 14 residues. Germline V gene data show CDR1 as SGHTA and CDR2 as FQGNSA. The CDR3 nucleotides are TGTGCCAGCAGCTTCTGGAGGGTCGGGAATGAGCAGTTCTTC. Translating gives CASSFWRVGNEQFF. Using reference TRBV7-2 and TRBJ2-1 for the parts outside the CDR3, the full variable domain is GAGVSQSPSNKVTEKGKDVELRCDPISGHTALYWYRQSLGQGLEFLIYFQGNSAPDKSGLPSDRFSAERTGGSVSTLTIQRTQQEDSAVYLCASSFWRVGNEQFFGPGTRLTVL.

V is TRBV7-6 and J is TRBJ2-1, with D perhaps TRBD2 (6 bases). V was clipped by 1 base and J by 7 bases, with 8 bases between them. The CDR3 runs to 13 residues. The V gene's germline CDR1 is SGHVS and CDR2 FNYEAQ. The DNA of the CDR3 is TGTGCCAGCAGCTTAGTTGGGGGGAATGAGCAGTTCTTC. Translating it yields CASSLVGGNEQFF.

This chain uses TRBV6-5 with TRBJ2-3; 7 bases map to TRBD1. The CDR3 sequence is 15 residues long. After removal of 5 bases from V and 1 base from J, the junction contained 6 bases not matched to a gene. Germline V gene lookup returns CDR1 MNHEY and CDR2 SVGAGI. Here the CDR3 reads CASSTHDRGTDTQYF. The CDR3 DNA sequence: TGTGCCAGCAGTACTCACGACAGGGGCACAGATACGCAGTATTTT.

This chain links TRBV6-5 with TRBJ1-5; D unclear. This CDR3 region has 14 residues. V lost 6 bases and J lost 2, with 11 bases in between. Germline values: CDR1 MNHEY, CDR2 SVGAGI. CDR3 protein: CASSNGRGNQPQHF. DNA for the CDR3: TGTGCCAGCAGCAACGGCCGGGGCAATCAGCCCCAGCATTTT.

The gene calls are TRBV19 and TRBJ2-1; possible D gene TRBD1, 5 bases. CDR3 length equals 14 residues. The V gene's germline CDR1 is LNHDA and CDR2 SQIVND (reference sequence). V was clipped by 4 bases and J by 6 bases, with 13 bases between them. The CDR3 DNA is TGTGCCAGTAGTACCCCCTACAGGTCCAATGAGCAGTTCTTC. Translation: CASSTPYRSNEQFF.

The genes are TRBV6-5 and TRBJ2-7; 7 positions agree with TRBD2. Germline-derived CDR1 and CDR2 are MNHEY and SVGAGI. This CDR3 spans 15 amino acids. The V gene end was trimmed by 0 bases and the J gene end by 4 bases; junction bases not matched to a gene: 6. CDR3 nucleotide sequence: TGTGCCAGCAGTTACTCTCTAGCGGTACCTTACGAGCAGTACTTC. The encoded protein is CASSYSLAVPYEQYF.

J is TRBJ1-2 and V is TRBV6-5, with TRBD1 identical over 11 bases. The CDR3 has 15 residues. Looked up from germline, CDR1 is MNHEY and CDR2 is SVGAGI. J lost 4 bases, V lost 5 bases, and 6 bases had no gene match. The CDR3: CASSRPGQGGYGYTF. CDR3 nucleotide sequence: TGTGCCAGCAGTCGCCCGGGACAGGGGGGCTATGGCTACACCTTC.

V gene TRBV30 combines with J gene TRBJ2-5, with 9 bases fitting TRBD1. Germline V gene lookup returns CDR1 GTSNPN and CDR2 SVGIG (reference sequence). Trimming took 2 bases from V and 4 from J; bases not matched to a gene: 5. This CDR3 spans 14 amino acids. CDR3: CAWSYRGRSETQYF. Here the CDR3 DNA reads TGTGCCTGGAGTTACAGGGGGCGCTCAGAGACCCAGTACTTC.

The genes are TRBV2 and TRBJ1-5; 9 bases line up with TRBD1. Germline V lookup: CDR1 SNHLY, CDR2 FYNNEI. V trimming: 6 bases; J trimming: 6 bases; junction bases outside the gene matches: 12. The CDR3 is 16 residues long. CDR3 coding DNA: TGTGCCAGCAGCGATCCGGGACAGGGAGGGGTTCAGCCCCAGCATTTT. Protein product: CASSDPGQGGVQPQHF.

The chain links TRBV30 to TRBJ2-5; TRBD2 might be the D (5 bases). Trimming took 5 bases from V and 8 from J, leaving 9 bases between them. Germline loops: CDR1 GTSNPN, CDR2 SVGIG (reference sequence). This CDR3 is 10 amino acids long. The CDR3: CAWGSRTQYF. CDR3 nucleotide sequence: TGTGCCTGGGGGAGTCGTACCCAGTACTTC.

The rearrangement uses TRBV28 and TRBJ1-2, with a weak D call TRBD1 (5 bases). This CDR3 spans 12 amino acids. CDR1 is MDHEN, CDR2 SYDVKM, per germline. CDR3 region: CAGGDGLYGYTF. The CDR3 region has the DNA TGTGCTGGGGGGGACGGCCTCTATGGCTACACCTTC.

The gene calls are TRBV9 and TRBJ1-2; TRBD1 agrees at 11 bases. This CDR3 has 16 amino acids. Trimming cost V 4 bases and J 5 bases; bases outside gene matches: 10. Germline lookup yields CDR1 SGDLS and CDR2 YYNGEE. The CDR3 DNA reads as TGTGCCAGCAGCTCCTCATCCGGGACAGGGGGATATGGCTACACCTTC. Translating gives CASSSSSGTGGYGYTF. The whole variable domain, remainder taken from reference TRBV9 and TRBJ1-2, is DSGVTQTPKHLITATGQRVTLRCSPRSGDLSVYWYQQSLDQGLQFLIQYYNGEERAKGNILERFSAQQFPDLHSELNLSSLELGDSALYFCASSSSSGTGGYGYTFGSGTRLTVV.

The rearrangement uses TRBV2 and TRBJ2-7; TRBD1 is a possible D gene (6 bases). Per the germline V gene, CDR1 is SNHLY and CDR2 is FYNNEI. V lost 6 bases to trimming and J lost 8 bases, with 14 bases between them. This CDR3 is 12 amino acids long. This CDR3 reads CASRVSGQKQYF. CDR3 in DNA: TGTGCCAGCAGGGTTAGTGGACAGAAGCAGTACTTC. The full variable domain, its missing parts supplied by reference TRBV2 and TRBJ2-7, is EPEVTQTPSHQVTQMGQEVILRCVPISNHLYFYWYRQILGQKVEFLVSFYNNEISEKSEIFDDQFSVERPDGSNFTLKIRSTKLEDSAMYFCASRVSGQKQYFGPGTRLTVT.

The chain links TRBV28 to TRBJ1-2; D unresolved. Trimming cost V 3 bases and J 1 base, with 9 bases left between them. The germline V gene encodes CDR1 MDHEN and CDR2 SYDVKM. CDR3 size: 14 residues. CDR3: CASSLSGFNYGYTF. CDR3 DNA: TGTGCCAGCAGTTTGTCGGGGTTTAACTATGGCTACACCTTC.

This chain uses TRBV7-2 with TRBJ2-1, with TRBD2 as a possible D gene (6 bases). The ends were cut back, 1 base at V and 8 bases at J, with 9 bases in the middle. The germline V gene has CDR1 SGHTA and CDR2 FQGNSA. The CDR3 runs to 13 residues. The CDR3 sequence: CASSLVWGDEQFF. For the CDR3, the DNA is TGTGCCAGCAGCTTAGTATGGGGGGATGAGCAGTTCTTC.

Notes on this clone: One end of the junction fails to match germline, which may point to a read error. The V and J genes are TRBV29-1 and TRBJ1-3; perhaps TRBD1 as D (6 bases). Germline V gives CDR1 SQVTM, CDR2 ANQGSEA. This CDR3 contains 13 residues. This CDR3 is CSVEGASRNTIYF. The CDR3, as DNA: TGCAGCGTTGAGGGGGCCTCTAGAAACACCATATATTTT.

The chain combines TRBV7-9 with TRBJ2-1, with 7 bases fitting TRBD1. V dropped 5 bases and J dropped 9; count of bases not matched to a gene: 7. CDR1 SEHNR and CDR2 FQNEAQ come from the germline V gene (reference sequence). The CDR3 extends over 13 amino acids. The DNA of the CDR3 is TGTGCCAGCAGCCTAACAGGGGTGAGTGAGCAGTTCTTC. This translates into CASSLTGVSEQFF.

V is TRBV6-5 and J is TRBJ2-7; 9 nucleotides agree with TRBD1. V lost 0 bases, J lost 9 bases, and 6 bases stayed unmatched. The CDR3 runs to 14 residues. CDR1 is MNHEY and CDR2 is SVGAGI in the germline V gene. The CDR3 loop reads CASSYSRQGVVQYF. DNA of the CDR3: TGTGCCAGCAGTTACTCGAGACAGGGGGTCGTGCAGTACTTC.